This entry features one T cell receptor beta chain sequence. Its target is unknown. This sample stems from a study of cytomegalovirus exposure and HLA in healthy donors. Overall study context: Out of roughly 200 million T cells, an earlier analysis found about 120 million unique TCR beta sequences in total.

Likely unrecorded immune exposures existed in these nominally healthy donors. PCR used 60 Vbeta primers and 13 Jbeta primers. The table came from immunoSEQ multiplex PCR; TCRdb's copy has only in-frame clones and leaves some out. The sample has more than 95,000 clones, around two thirds seen once. Study observations and caveats: Presence/absence analysis assumed near-uniform sequencing depth across donors. Indistinguishable V segments, including TRBV6-2 and TRBV6-3, were excluded.

The CDR3 has 15 amino acids. Trimming pared 3 bases from V and 0 bases from J, leaving 8 bases between. Per germline, CDR1 MDHEN and CDR2 SYDVKM. The sequence came from a woman aged 40 to 50 in good health and CMV-seropositive. The chain links TRBV28 to TRBJ1-4; D is possibly TRBD1 (5 bases). The sample comprised PBMCs. The CDR3 loop reads CASSLGTATNEKLFF. For the CDR3, the DNA is TGTGCCAGCAGTTTGGGGACTGCAACTAATGAAAAACTGTTTTTT. The full variable domain, in which reference TRBV28 and TRBJ1-4 provide the parts outside the CDR3, is DVKVTQSSRYLVKRTGEKVFLECVQDMDHENMFWYRQDPGLGLRLIYFSYDVKMKEKGDIPEGYSVSREKKERFSLILESASTNQTSMYLCASSLGTATNEKLFFGSGTQLSVL.